The present T cell receptor (beta chain) was sequenced within a study of cytomegalovirus exposure and HLA in healthy donors. Using immunoSEQ multiplex PCR, the repertoire was profiled, and TCRdb retains in-frame clones only, with some absent. The table lists 250,000 to 400,000 clones, approximately 86% of them singletons. The CDR3 has 14 residues. Germline CDR1 is SGHDN and CDR2 is FVKESK. With 0 bases removed from V and 4 bases from J, the gap between germline ends came to 7 bases. The sequence was obtained from a woman aged 30 to 39 in good health and CMV-seropositive. V usage is TRBV14 and J usage is TRBJ2-1; D gene unclear. Material for sequencing was PBMCs. In DNA form, the CDR3 reads TGTGCCAGCAGCCAAGAACTCAGATACAATGAGCAGTTCTTC. It specifies CASSQELRYNEQFF.